This T cell receptor (beta chain) was sequenced for a study of blood T cell repertoires in COVID-19. Looking at the study overall: Acute and convalescent COVID-19 specimens originated in the United States, Italy and Spain. PBMCs, B-cell-depleted T cells, or T cells were the source of the cDNA or gDNA that made up the material.

Germline V gene sequence: CDR1 SEHNR, CDR2 FQNEAQ (reference sequence). Trimming removed 0 bases from V and 6 bases from J; junction bases left unmatched: 4. CDR3 length equals 14 residues. How the authors handled the data: Amplifying reference gene primers gave estimates of nucleated cell counts. Measured with immunoSEQ multiplex PCR; TCRdb has only the in-frame clones, and not every one. V and J calls and clone size are copied from that table; D and trimming were computed from the DNA. The sample contains 55,000 to 70,000 clones, 87% of which appear only once. Seattle researchers signed up patients amid active infection and tracked them longitudinally.

The V gene is TRBV7-9, the J gene TRBJ1-1; 7 bases align to TRBD1. This TCR derives from a woman in her forties or fifties with COVID-19, enrolled during active disease. Sequencing was performed on peripheral blood. CDR3 DNA: TGTGCCAGCAGCTTAGCACAGGGGAAAGCTGAAGCTTTCTTT. Encoded protein: CASSLAQGKAEAFF.